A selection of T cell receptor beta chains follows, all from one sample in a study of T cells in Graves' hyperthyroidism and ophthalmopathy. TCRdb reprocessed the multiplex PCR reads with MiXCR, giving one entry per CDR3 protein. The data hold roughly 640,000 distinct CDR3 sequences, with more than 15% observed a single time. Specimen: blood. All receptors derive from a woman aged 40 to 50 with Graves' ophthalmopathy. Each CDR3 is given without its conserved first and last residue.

cdr3_aa: ASSIMGVGGLNQPQH
j_call: TRBJ1-5
cdr3_length: 15
v_call: TRBV19

cdr3_aa: SARAAGPADTQY
j_call: TRBJ2-3
cdr3_length: 12
v_call: TRBV20-1

cdr3_aa: ASSLKGALHSYGYT
j_call: TRBJ1-2
cdr3_length: 14
v_call: TRBV27

cdr3_aa: ASSPQTGQGVGGYT
j_call: TRBJ1-2
cdr3_length: 14
v_call: TRBV11-1

cdr3_aa: ASSESWDRKDLH
j_call: TRBJ1-6
cdr3_length: 12
v_call: TRBV6-1

cdr3_aa: ASSGAEGEKLF
j_call: TRBJ1-4
cdr3_length: 11
v_call: TRBV28

cdr3_aa: ASSFGRGARRTDTQY
j_call: TRBJ2-3
cdr3_length: 15
v_call: TRBV12-3/TRBV12-4

cdr3_aa: ASSPPSRAGYNEQF
j_call: TRBJ2-1
cdr3_length: 14
v_call: TRBV18

cdr3_aa: ASSLVPSGSNEQY
j_call: TRBJ2-7
cdr3_length: 13
v_call: TRBV5-1

cdr3_aa: ASSSREGRANEKLF
j_call: TRBJ1-4
cdr3_length: 14
v_call: TRBV7-8

cdr3_aa: ASSEAAGRNEQF
j_call: TRBJ2-1
cdr3_length: 12
v_call: TRBV18

cdr3_aa: SVDGTGNYNEQF
j_call: TRBJ2-1
cdr3_length: 12
v_call: TRBV29-1

cdr3_aa: ASSVTPHGTDTQY
j_call: TRBJ2-3
cdr3_length: 13
v_call: TRBV7-9

cdr3_aa: SARARGVDTEAF
j_call: TRBJ1-1
cdr3_length: 12
v_call: TRBV20-1

cdr3_aa: AARGIEETQY
j_call: TRBJ2-5
cdr3_length: 10
v_call: TRBV2

cdr3_aa: ATSTGLWEKLF
j_call: TRBJ1-4
cdr3_length: 11
v_call: TRBV15

cdr3_aa: ASSLRREAQY
j_call: TRBJ2-3
cdr3_length: 10
v_call: TRBV7-2

cdr3_aa: ASTPGGAPLYSNQPQH
j_call: TRBJ1-5
cdr3_length: 16
v_call: TRBV28

cdr3_aa: ASSLLRLDEQF
j_call: TRBJ2-1
cdr3_length: 11
v_call: TRBV28

cdr3_aa: ASFVIGQPQH
j_call: TRBJ1-5
cdr3_length: 10
v_call: TRBV28

cdr3_aa: ASSFSYRLNTEAF
j_call: TRBJ1-1
cdr3_length: 13
v_call: TRBV27

cdr3_aa: ASSENVSGGRTDTQY
j_call: TRBJ2-3
cdr3_length: 15
v_call: TRBV2

cdr3_aa: SARAGYQPQH
j_call: TRBJ1-5
cdr3_length: 10
v_call: TRBV20-1

cdr3_aa: ASSSPVWRATDTQY
j_call: TRBJ2-3
cdr3_length: 14
v_call: TRBV7-8

cdr3_aa: ASSLWNEQY
j_call: TRBJ2-7
cdr3_length: 9
v_call: TRBV11-2

cdr3_aa: SARAEDLQETQY
j_call: TRBJ2-5
cdr3_length: 12
v_call: TRBV20-1

cdr3_aa: ASSWGSGAYQETQY
j_call: TRBJ2-5
cdr3_length: 14
v_call: TRBV5-1

cdr3_aa: ASSLVGRVGEKLF
j_call: TRBJ1-4
cdr3_length: 13
v_call: TRBV7-2

cdr3_aa: ASSLGGGDGTDTQY
j_call: TRBJ2-3
cdr3_length: 14
v_call: TRBV5-1

cdr3_aa: ASSLASGQPNTEAF
j_call: TRBJ1-1
cdr3_length: 14
v_call: TRBV7-2

cdr3_aa: ASSVDSLLEPQH
j_call: TRBJ1-5
cdr3_length: 12
v_call: TRBV9

cdr3_aa: ASGIQGGTEAF
j_call: TRBJ1-1
cdr3_length: 11
v_call: TRBV7-9

cdr3_aa: ASNIAGQETQY
j_call: TRBJ2-5
cdr3_length: 11
v_call: TRBV2

cdr3_aa: ASTKTAGGGQPQH
j_call: TRBJ1-5
cdr3_length: 13
v_call: TRBV28

cdr3_aa: ASSAGQGRVETQY
j_call: TRBJ2-5
cdr3_length: 13
v_call: TRBV7-2

cdr3_aa: ASSLEWGASEAF
j_call: TRBJ1-1
cdr3_length: 12
v_call: TRBV7-8

cdr3_aa: AWNYRASYEQY
j_call: TRBJ2-7
cdr3_length: 11
v_call: TRBV30

cdr3_aa: SARDLVLAGKGYEQY
j_call: TRBJ2-7
cdr3_length: 15
v_call: TRBV20-1

cdr3_aa: SAIRQGGTYEQY
j_call: TRBJ2-7
cdr3_length: 12
v_call: TRBV20-1

cdr3_aa: ASSRAPQEQPQH
j_call: TRBJ1-5
cdr3_length: 12
v_call: TRBV2

cdr3_aa: SARMALATDTQY
j_call: TRBJ2-3
cdr3_length: 12
v_call: TRBV20-1

cdr3_aa: AVRDTEAPDGYT
j_call: TRBJ1-2
cdr3_length: 12
v_call: TRBV10-3

cdr3_aa: ASSLQGNGYT
j_call: TRBJ1-2
cdr3_length: 10
v_call: TRBV2

cdr3_aa: ASSLDPAPNTGELF
j_call: TRBJ2-2
cdr3_length: 14
v_call: TRBV5-8

cdr3_aa: SARTAGETQY
j_call: TRBJ2-5
cdr3_length: 10
v_call: TRBV20-1

cdr3_aa: ASSFIAGGPSDTQY
j_call: TRBJ2-3
cdr3_length: 14
v_call: TRBV27

cdr3_aa: ASSPVMEGTKEQF
j_call: TRBJ2-1
cdr3_length: 13
v_call: TRBV18

cdr3_aa: ASSELERGNTIY
j_call: TRBJ1-3
cdr3_length: 12
v_call: TRBV6-1

cdr3_aa: ASTTGQLGNTIY
j_call: TRBJ1-3
cdr3_length: 12
v_call: TRBV28

cdr3_aa: ASSGGGRSNQPQH
j_call: TRBJ1-5
cdr3_length: 13
v_call: TRBV25-1

cdr3_aa: SARDTLRPYEQY
j_call: TRBJ2-7
cdr3_length: 12
v_call: TRBV20-1

cdr3_aa: ASTPGTSVSSTDTQY
j_call: TRBJ2-3
cdr3_length: 15
v_call: TRBV5-1